This note documents a single T cell receptor beta chain sequence. Its antigen remains unidentified. CDR1 and CDR2, looked up from the germline V gene, are SGHAT and FQNNGV. Taken from cysteine to phenylalanine, the CDR3 has 14 residues. The entry retains the CDR3 DNA only, 42 bases that are in frame from base 1. The junction carries 11 bases between V and J, which are trimmed by 3 bases and 3 bases respectively. This record comes from a study of cytomegalovirus exposure and HLA in healthy donors listed by TCRdb under 2017. Background on the whole study: An earlier analysis of several hundred of the donors reported around 280 Gb of sequence data and 117 million unique TCR beta sequences obtained from about 170 million T cells. Roughly 300 gigabases of sequencing data and tens of millions of unique TCR sequences were included in an early release covering several hundred HLA-typed donors. Donor age, sex, ethnicity and CMV serostatus were collected together with the repertoire data. In addition to the first cohort of roughly 670 subjects, a separate validation cohort of approximately 120 different subjects was used. An earlier analysis of several hundred of the donors used high-throughput TCR beta sequencing to judge whether each TCR beta V gene segment behaved as functional or pseudogenic. To study patterns of TCR occurrence, a later analysis re-analyzed previously published TCR beta repertoires from under 750 donors and added high-resolution HLA genotyping. Class I and class II HLA loci were covered by the typing at four-digit resolution. Rather than drawing on any new phenotypic data, the later analysis identified candidate immune exposures from TCR beta sequences and the way those sequences occurred across donors. The study profiled the T cell repertoires of 666 subjects by immunosequencing and related them to cytomegalovirus serostatus. All discovery cohort repertoires had been generated on a single sequencing platform. A later genetic analysis used genome-wide SNP genotypes for about 60% of the roughly 700 donors, treating that subset as a discovery cohort. Across around 400 genotyped donors of the cohort, an average of approximately 220,000 unique TCR beta nucleotide sequences per donor were sequenced, and roughly a sixth of those sequences were non-productive. The number of donors typed differed by locus, with 629-630 for A, B, C, DRB1 and DQB1, roughly 520 for DQA1, under 610 for DPA1, and 400 to 490 for DPB1. To predict cytomegalovirus infection status, the study combined high-throughput TCR immunosequencing, statistical association of individual TCRs with disease status, and machine learning. The genetic ancestry cluster associated with self-reported Caucasian donors included about four fifths of the approximately 430 genotyped donors. The study was designed to test whether signatures of past pathogen exposure could be identified by cataloging public T cell receptors. Roughly 5 DR-DQ haplotypes were handled as single units for association and clustering, since linkage in the cohort was strong.

What the study reported, not specific to this receptor: In a later analysis, the rate of TCR association differed among HLA loci, with DRB1 alleles having the most associated TCRs and HLA-C alleles having the fewest. Because HLA typing was unavailable for some donors at each locus, only the typed subset was used in association tests. Specific HLA alleles were associated with 15,000 to 20,000 TCR beta sequences at a false discovery rate of 0.05 in a later analysis. Three of the identified cytomegalovirus-associated TCR beta chains were confirmed in vitro to be specific for cytomegalovirus antigens. The authors suggested that the approach could potentially be generalized to other disease states and immunological phenotypes. According to a later analysis, parvovirus B19, influenza, CMV and Epstein-Barr virus appeared linked to several top co-occurrence clusters. In a later analysis, HLA-associated TCR beta chains showed more clonal expansion and lower generation probabilities than non-associated chains that were equally common. Most CMV-associated TCR beta chains appeared to be HLA-restricted in a later analysis, and the HLA associations seemed to be driven largely by CMV exposure. Correlated functional status among segregating V segments might reflect linkage disequilibrium, but an unknown experimental factor could not be ruled out. Over 15 rarely observed V segments, including chromosome 9 orphons, were excluded from the earlier analysis of a few hundred of the donors because counts were too low. Because the 87-base-pair reads could not distinguish some IMGT-functional V segments, including TRBV6-2 and TRBV6-3, those segments were excluded. The classifier was reported to diagnose cytomegalovirus status with high specificity and sensitivity in both the original and validation cohorts. A cluster of highly shared sequence variants was judged likely to be a technical artifact of the sequencing pipeline. Presence/absence analyses assumed roughly uniform sequencing depth across donors, an assumption that may not hold. Only TCR beta chains were sequenced in this cohort, and the absence of alpha or paired-chain data limited detectable features. Across donors, most TCR sequences were observed very rarely, whereas some public TCRs were present in many individuals. In the study, around 150 TCR beta chains were listed as associated with cytomegalovirus. V-gene and J-gene trimming of TCR beta chains was associated with a missense DCLRE1C variant in a later genetic analysis, and the association was replicated in an independent cohort. Strong co-occurrence of HLA alleles, especially DR and DQ, made assigning TCR associations to individual alleles difficult. A further reported finding was that TCR beta sequences accurately predicted the HLA-A and HLA-B alleles for most subjects in the first cohort. In an earlier analysis of 587 of the donors, most TCR beta V segments appeared in productive rearrangements about 87% or about 30% of the time, broadly matching IMGT annotations. A later genetic analysis reported fewer N-insertions in productive TCRs among donors in an Asian-associated ancestry cluster than the approximately 670-donor mean. CMV serostatus was the only immune exposure information available for the cohort.

In total, approximately 610 healthy bone marrow donors made up the cohort. At the time of sampling, all cohort members were nominally healthy, though unrecorded immune exposures were likely present. The donor tested CMV seronegative and was one of the 352 seronegative cohort members. Every donor gave a peripheral blood sample, and the peripheral blood mononuclear cells from that sample were used for TCR beta sequencing. The Qiagen DNeasy Blood Extraction Kit was used to extract genomic DNA from the blood cell samples. The protocol used for the library was the immunoSEQ multiplex PCR assay. A mixture of 60 forward primers for TCR Vbeta segments and 13 reverse primers for TCR Jbeta segments was used in the multiplex PCR. The CDR3 region of rearranged TCR beta genes was amplified from genomic DNA with a multiplex PCR assay. The Illumina HiSeq System was used to sequence the amplified TCR beta libraries as 87-base-pair reads. On the study's bioinformatics: In a later analysis, tens of millions of unique TCR beta chains were counted across the 690 or so repertoires, and roughly 11 million of these chains were shared by at least two donors. Raw reads were error-corrected and collapsed into unique sequences with a nearest-neighbor algorithm that merged closely related sequences to remove PCR and sequencing errors. Alignment of CDR3 sequences to IMGT reference sequences was used to assign V, D and J gene segments. For a sequence to be retained, at least a six-nucleotide match to both a V gene segment and a J gene segment was required. Rearrangements were classified as productive when the CDR3 lacked stop codons and remained in frame with V and J, and all other rearrangements were classified as non-productive. CDR3 was defined by IMGT convention, running from the second conserved V-encoded cysteine to the conserved J-encoded phenylalanine. In an earlier analysis of some 550 of the donors, sequences lacking an unambiguous match to a single V gene segment were excluded. In an earlier analysis of 500 to 750 of the donors, V segments were called functional above 56.7% productive rearrangements and were called segregating when the between-donor standard deviation exceeded 5%. A statistical classification framework was developed to diagnose cytomegalovirus status using the catalog of TCR beta chain sequences. In a later analysis, V and J genes were assigned by comparing TCR nucleotide sequences against IMGT/GENE-DB human TR gene sequences. Using the TCRdist pipeline, a later analysis assigned CDR3 sequences along with most-parsimonious VDJ recombination scenarios. In a later analysis, each TCR beta chain was defined by its CDR3 amino acid sequence together with its V-gene family, and reads without a unique V-gene family were excluded. As a way to deal with suspected cross-contamination and a sequencing artifact, a later analysis dropped hundreds of nucleotide sequences that were highly shared and had low generation probability. A later analysis calculated a clonal expansion index for each public chain from normalized within-repertoire ranks of inferred template counts. In a later analysis, generation probabilities were computed using a VDJ recombination model fitted to out-of-frame rearrangements, and the results were checked against IGoR. A later analysis scored TCR-TCR, TCR-HLA and TCR-CMV co-occurrence with hypergeometric tests, applying a repertoire-size bias correction to TCR pairs. In a later analysis, false discovery rates were estimated by permuting HLA or CMV assignments 20 times. A later analysis grouped co-occurring TCRs with DBSCAN, adding TCRdist sequence similarity when clustering within HLA-allele-positive subsets. Repertoires with fewer than 30,000 or more than 120,000 public chains, plus five repertoires with anomalous nucleotide sharing, were excluded from co-occurrence clustering. TCRdb's version of the immuneACCESS table is confined to in-frame rearrangements and falls short of the full clone set. An unresolved V gene accounts for under half of the shortfall where checked; the remainder is of unknown origin. V and J calls and clone size are copied from that table; D and trimming were computed from the DNA. The sample's table lists a count of more than 40,000 clones. 2.1% of the sample rests with the top ten.

The sample taken for sequencing was PBMCs. This sequence was found in a woman between 40 and 55 years old in good health and CMV-seronegative. The rearranged segments are TRBV11-2 and TRBJ1-1; there is no confident call for the D gene. CDR3 sequence: CASSLNHRDTEAFF. The DNA sequence is TGTGCCAGCAGCTTGAATCACCGGGACACTGAAGCTTTCTTT.